This TCR beta chain originates from a study of blood T cell repertoires in COVID-19. Study at large: The samples span acute and convalescent COVID-19 from the United States, Italy and Spain. PBMCs, B-cell-depleted T cells, or T cells provided the cDNA or gDNA that made up the material.

Assay used: immunoSEQ multiplex PCR; TCRdb lists only in-frame clones, some missing. In the table there are around 78,000 clones, around nine tenths of which are singletons. Germline V gene lookup returns CDR1 LNHDA and CDR2 SQIVND (reference sequence). V was clipped by 2 bases and J by 3 bases, with 7 bases between them. The CDR3 is made up of 13 amino acids. This clone was observed a single time. Source material: peripheral blood. The clonotype originates from a man between 50 and 59 years old with active COVID-19. This sequence joins TRBV19 and TRBJ2-5; D is possibly TRBD2 (6 bases). Written as DNA, the CDR3 is TGTGCCAGTAGTATACCGGGGGAAGAGACCCAGTACTTC. Protein product: CASSIPGEETQYF.